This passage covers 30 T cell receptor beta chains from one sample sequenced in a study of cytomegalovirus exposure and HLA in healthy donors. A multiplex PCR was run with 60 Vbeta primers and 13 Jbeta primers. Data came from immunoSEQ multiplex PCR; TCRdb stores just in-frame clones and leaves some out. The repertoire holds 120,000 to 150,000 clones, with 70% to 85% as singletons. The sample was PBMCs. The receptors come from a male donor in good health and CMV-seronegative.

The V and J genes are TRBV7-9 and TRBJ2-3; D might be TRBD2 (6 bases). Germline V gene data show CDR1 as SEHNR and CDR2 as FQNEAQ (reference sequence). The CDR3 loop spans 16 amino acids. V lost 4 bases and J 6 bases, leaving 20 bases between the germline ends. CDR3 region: CASSSSASAWGDTQYF. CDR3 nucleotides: TGTGCCAGCAGCTCCTCGGCTAGCGCTTGGGGGGATACGCAGTATTTT.

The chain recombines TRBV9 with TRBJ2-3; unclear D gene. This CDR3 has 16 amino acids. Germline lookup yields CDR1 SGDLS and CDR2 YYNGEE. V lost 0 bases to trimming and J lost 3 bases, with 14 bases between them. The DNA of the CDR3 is TGTGCCAGCAGCGTAGCTACCGGGTGGGTTACAGATACGCAGTATTTT. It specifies CASSVATGWVTDTQYF.

CDR3 amino acids: CASSRGGAEAFF. CDR3 DNA sequence: TGTGCCAGCAGCCGGGGGGGGGCTGAAGCTTTCTTT. The chain employs TRBV5-6 and TRBJ1-1; D is possibly TRBD1 (5 bases). Looked up from germline, CDR1 is SGHDT and CDR2 is YYEEEE. V was trimmed by 4 bases and J by 6 bases, leaving 10 bases between them. This CDR3 region has 12 residues.

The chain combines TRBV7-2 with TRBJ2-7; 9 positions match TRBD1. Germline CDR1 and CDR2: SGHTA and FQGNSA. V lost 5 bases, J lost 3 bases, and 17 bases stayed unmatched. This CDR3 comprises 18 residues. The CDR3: CASSIRDRATERHYEQYF. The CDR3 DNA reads TGTGCCAGCAGCATCCGGGACAGGGCAACCGAACGACACTACGAGCAGTACTTC.

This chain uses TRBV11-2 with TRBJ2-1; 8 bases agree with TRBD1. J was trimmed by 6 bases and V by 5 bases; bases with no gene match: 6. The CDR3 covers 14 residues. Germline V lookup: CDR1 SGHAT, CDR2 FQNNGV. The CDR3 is CASSAIQGGNEQFF. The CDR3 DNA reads TGTGCCAGCAGCGCTATACAGGGGGGCAATGAGCAGTTCTTC.

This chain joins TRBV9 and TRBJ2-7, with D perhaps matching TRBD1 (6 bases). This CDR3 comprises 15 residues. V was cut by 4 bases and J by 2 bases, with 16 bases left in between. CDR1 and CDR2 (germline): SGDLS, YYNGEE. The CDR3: CASSPRGAEPYEQYF. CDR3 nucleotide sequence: TGTGCCAGCAGCCCCAGGGGAGCGGAGCCCTACGAGCAGTACTTC. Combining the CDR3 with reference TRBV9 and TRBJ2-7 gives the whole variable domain DSGVTQTPKHLITATGQRVTLRCSPRSGDLSVYWYQQSLDQGLQFLIQYYNGEERAKGNILERFSAQQFPDLHSELNLSSLELGDSALYFCASSPRGAEPYEQYFGPGTRLTVT.

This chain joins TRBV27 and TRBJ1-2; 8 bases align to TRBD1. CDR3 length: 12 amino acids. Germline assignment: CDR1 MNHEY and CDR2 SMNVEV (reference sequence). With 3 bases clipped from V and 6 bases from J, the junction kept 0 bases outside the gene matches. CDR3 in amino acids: CASSLTGDGYTF. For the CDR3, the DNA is TGTGCCAGCAGTTTGACAGGGGATGGCTACACCTTC.

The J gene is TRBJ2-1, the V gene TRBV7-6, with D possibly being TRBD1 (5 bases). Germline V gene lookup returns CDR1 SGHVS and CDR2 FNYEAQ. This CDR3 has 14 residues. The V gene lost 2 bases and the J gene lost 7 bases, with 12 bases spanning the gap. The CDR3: CASSLMDMGNEQFF. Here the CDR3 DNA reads TGTGCCAGCAGCTTAATGGACATGGGGAATGAGCAGTTCTTC.

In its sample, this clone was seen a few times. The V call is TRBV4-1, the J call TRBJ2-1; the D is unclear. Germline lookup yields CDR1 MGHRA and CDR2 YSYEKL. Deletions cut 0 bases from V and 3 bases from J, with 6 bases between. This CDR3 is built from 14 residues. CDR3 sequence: CASSQEQFYNEQFF. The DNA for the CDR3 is TGCGCCAGCAGCCAAGAACAGTTCTACAATGAGCAGTTCTTC.

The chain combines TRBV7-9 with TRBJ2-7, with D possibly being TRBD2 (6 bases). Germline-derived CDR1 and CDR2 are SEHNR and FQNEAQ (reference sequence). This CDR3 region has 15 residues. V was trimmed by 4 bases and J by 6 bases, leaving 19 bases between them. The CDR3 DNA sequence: TGTGCCAGCAGCTCGGGACTCAGGTCGAGTGGCGAGCAGTACTTC. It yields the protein CASSSGLRSSGEQYF.

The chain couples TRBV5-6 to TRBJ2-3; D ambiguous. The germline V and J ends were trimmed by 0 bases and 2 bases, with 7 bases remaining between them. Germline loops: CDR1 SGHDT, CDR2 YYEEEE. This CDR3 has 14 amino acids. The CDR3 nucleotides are TGTGCCAGCAGCTTGGAGCACCACACAGATACGCAGTATTTT. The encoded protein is CASSLEHHTDTQYF.

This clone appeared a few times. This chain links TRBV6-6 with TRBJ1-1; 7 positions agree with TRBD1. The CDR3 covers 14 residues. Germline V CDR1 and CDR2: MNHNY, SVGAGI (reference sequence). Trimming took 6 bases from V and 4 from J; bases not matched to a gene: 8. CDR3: CASSSSSGGTEAFF. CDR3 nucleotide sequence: TGTGCCAGCAGCTCCTCCTCAGGGGGCACTGAAGCTTTCTTT.

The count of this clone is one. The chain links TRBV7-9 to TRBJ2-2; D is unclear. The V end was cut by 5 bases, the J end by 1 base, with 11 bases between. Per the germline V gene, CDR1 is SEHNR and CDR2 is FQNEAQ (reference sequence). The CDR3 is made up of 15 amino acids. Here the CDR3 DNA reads TGTGCCAGCAGCCTTACCCAACAGAACACCGGGGAGCTGTTTTTT. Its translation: CASSLTQQNTGELFF.

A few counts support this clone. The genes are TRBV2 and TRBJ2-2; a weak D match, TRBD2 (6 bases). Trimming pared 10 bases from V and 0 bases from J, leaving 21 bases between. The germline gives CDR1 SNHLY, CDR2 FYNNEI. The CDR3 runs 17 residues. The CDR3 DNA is TGTGCCACCGGGCTCCCCCGGGAGCGGGCGAACACCGGGGAGCTGTTTTTT. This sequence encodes CATGLPRERANTGELFF.

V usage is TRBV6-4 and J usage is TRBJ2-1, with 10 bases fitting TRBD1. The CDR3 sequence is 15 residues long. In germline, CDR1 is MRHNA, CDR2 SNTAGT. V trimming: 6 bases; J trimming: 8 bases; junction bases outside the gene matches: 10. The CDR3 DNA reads TGTGCCAGCAGCCACGGGACAGGGGCTCGGGATGAGCAGTTCTTC. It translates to CASSHGTGARDEQFF.

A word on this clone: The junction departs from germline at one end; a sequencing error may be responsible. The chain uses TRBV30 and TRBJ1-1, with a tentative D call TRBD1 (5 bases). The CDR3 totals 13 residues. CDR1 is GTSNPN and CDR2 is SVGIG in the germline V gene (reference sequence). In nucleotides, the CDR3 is TGTGCCTGGGGTGTCCGGCGGGGGGAAGGAGCTTTCTTT. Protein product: CAWGVRRGEGAFF.

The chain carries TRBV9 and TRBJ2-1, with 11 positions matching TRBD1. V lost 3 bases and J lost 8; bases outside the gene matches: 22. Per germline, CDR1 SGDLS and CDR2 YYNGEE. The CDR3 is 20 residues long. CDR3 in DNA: TGTGCCAGCAGCGGCTCTCCCGGGACAGGGGGTCGGGCTAGCCTCCATGAGCAGTTCTTC. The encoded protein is CASSGSPGTGGRASLHEQFF. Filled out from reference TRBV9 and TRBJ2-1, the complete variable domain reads DSGVTQTPKHLITATGQRVTLRCSPRSGDLSVYWYQQSLDQGLQFLIQYYNGEERAKGNILERFSAQQFPDLHSELNLSSLELGDSALYFCASSGSPGTGGRASLHEQFFGPGTRLTVL.

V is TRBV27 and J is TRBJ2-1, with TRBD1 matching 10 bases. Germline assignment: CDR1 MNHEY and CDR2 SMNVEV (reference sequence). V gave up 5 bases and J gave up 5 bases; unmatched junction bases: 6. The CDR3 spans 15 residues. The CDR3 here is CASSIRQGANNEQFF. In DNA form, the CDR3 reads TGTGCCAGCAGTATTAGACAGGGGGCAAACAATGAGCAGTTCTTC.

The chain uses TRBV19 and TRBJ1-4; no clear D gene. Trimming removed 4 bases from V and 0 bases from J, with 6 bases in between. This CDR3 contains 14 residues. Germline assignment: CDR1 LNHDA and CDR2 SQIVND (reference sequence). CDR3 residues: CASSRRSTNEKLFF. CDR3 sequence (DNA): TGTGCCAGTAGTAGGAGATCAACTAATGAAAAACTGTTTTTT.

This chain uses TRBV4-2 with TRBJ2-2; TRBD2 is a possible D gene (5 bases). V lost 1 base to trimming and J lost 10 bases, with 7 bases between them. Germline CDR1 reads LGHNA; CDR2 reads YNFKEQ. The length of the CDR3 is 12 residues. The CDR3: CASSQGGLELFF. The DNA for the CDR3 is TGTGCCAGCAGCCAAGGAGGGTTGGAGCTGTTTTTT.

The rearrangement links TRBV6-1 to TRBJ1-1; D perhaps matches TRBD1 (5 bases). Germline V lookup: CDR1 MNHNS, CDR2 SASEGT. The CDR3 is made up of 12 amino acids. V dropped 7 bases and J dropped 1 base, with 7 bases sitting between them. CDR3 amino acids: CASTGGNTEAFF. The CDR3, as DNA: TGTGCCAGCACCGGGGGGAACACTGAAGCTTTCTTT.

CDR3: CASSLRVAYEQYF. CDR3 sequence (DNA): TGTGCCAGCAGCCTCAGGGTTGCCTACGAGCAGTACTTC. The chain has TRBV25-1 and TRBJ2-5; D is possibly TRBD1 (5 bases). The J call may be incorrect, as the DNA end agrees better with TRBJ2-7. The CDR3 contains 13 residues. Germline CDR1 is MGHDK and CDR2 is SYGVNS.

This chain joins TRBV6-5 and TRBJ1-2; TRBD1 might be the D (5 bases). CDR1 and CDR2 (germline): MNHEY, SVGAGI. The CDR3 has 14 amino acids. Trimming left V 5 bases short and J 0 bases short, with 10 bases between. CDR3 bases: TGTGCCAGCAGTCAGGACACAGCTAACTATGGCTACACCTTC. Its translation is CASSQDTANYGYTF.

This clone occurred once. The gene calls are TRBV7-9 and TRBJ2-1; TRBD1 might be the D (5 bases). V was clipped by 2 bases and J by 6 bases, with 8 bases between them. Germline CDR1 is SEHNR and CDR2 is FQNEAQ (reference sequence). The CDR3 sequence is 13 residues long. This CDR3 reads CASSLFQGNEQFF. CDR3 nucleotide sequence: TGTGCCAGCAGCTTATTTCAGGGCAATGAGCAGTTCTTC.

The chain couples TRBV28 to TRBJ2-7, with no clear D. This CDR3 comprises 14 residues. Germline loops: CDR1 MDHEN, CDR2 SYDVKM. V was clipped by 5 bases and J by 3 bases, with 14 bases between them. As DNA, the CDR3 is TGTGCCAGCAGTCCTTGGGCCAGAATCTACGAGCAGTACTTC. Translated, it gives CASSPWARIYEQYF.

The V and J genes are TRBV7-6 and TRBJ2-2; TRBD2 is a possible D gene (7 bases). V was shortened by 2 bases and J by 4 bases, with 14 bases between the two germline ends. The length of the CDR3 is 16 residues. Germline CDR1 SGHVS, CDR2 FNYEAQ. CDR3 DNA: TGTGCCAGCAGCTTATGGGGGGGCGTAGTCACCGGGGAGCTGTTTTTT. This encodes CASSLWGGVVTGELFF.

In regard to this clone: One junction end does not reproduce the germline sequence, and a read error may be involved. CDR3 sequence reads: CASSQDRTGSYGYPF. CDR3 in DNA: TGCGCCAGCAGCCAAGATCGGACAGGGTCCTATGGCTACCCCTTC. The chain couples TRBV4-1 to TRBJ1-2; TRBD1 matches 8 bases. The CDR3 totals 15 residues. Germline CDR1 MGHRA, CDR2 YSYEKL.

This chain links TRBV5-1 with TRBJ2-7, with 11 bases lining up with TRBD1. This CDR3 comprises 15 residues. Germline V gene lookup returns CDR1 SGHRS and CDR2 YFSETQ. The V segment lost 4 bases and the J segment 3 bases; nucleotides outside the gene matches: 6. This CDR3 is CASSQRDRGGYEQYF. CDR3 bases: TGCGCCAGCAGCCAACGGGACAGGGGGGGCTACGAGCAGTACTTC.

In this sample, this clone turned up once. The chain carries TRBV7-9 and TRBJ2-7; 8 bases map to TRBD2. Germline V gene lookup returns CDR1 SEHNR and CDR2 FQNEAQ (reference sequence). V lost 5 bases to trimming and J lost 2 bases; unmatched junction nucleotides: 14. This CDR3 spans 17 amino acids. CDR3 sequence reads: CASSAFLGGGNPYEQYF. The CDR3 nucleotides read TGTGCCAGCAGCGCATTCCTCGGGGGGGGTAACCCCTACGAGCAGTACTTC.

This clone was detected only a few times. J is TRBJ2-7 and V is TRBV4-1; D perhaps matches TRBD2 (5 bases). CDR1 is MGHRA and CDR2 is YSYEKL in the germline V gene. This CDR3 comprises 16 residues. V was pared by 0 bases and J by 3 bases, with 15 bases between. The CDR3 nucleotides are TGCGCCAGCAGCCAAGATTTCGAGCGGCCGGGCTACGAGCAGTACTTC. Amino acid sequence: CASSQDFERPGYEQYF.